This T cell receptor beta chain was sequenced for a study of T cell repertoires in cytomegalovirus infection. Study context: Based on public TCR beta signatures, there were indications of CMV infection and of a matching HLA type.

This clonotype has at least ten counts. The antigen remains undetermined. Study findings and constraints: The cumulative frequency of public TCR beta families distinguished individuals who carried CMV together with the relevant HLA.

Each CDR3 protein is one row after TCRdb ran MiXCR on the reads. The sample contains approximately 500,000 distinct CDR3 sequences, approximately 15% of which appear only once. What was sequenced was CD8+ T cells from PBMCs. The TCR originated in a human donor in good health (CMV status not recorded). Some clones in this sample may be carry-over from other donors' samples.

The CDR3 sequence: CASSSQGAPRPDTQYF. The CDR3 region has the DNA TGTGCCAGCAGCTCCCAGGGGGCCCCTCGGCCAGATACGCAGTATTTT. This sequence joins TRBV7-6 and TRBJ2-3, with 8 bases identical to TRBD1. Germline-derived CDR1 and CDR2 are SGHVS and FNYEAQ. The CDR3 length is 16 residues. V gave up 4 bases and J gave up 4 bases; unmatched junction bases: 10.